Given below is one TCR beta chain in context. The entry originates in a study of blood T cell repertoires in COVID-19. Study in general: Acute and convalescent COVID-19 samples came from the United States, Italy and Spain.

Data came from immunoSEQ multiplex PCR; TCRdb stores just in-frame clones and leaves some out. The sample records about 150,000 clones, roughly 81% being singletons. The CDR3 runs 16 residues. This receptor was taken from a woman aged 80 or over with COVID-19, enrolled during active disease. Sequenced material: peripheral blood. This sequence joins TRBV21-1 and TRBJ1-4; the listed D gene, TRBD1, was not tested against the DNA. TRBV21-1 is a listed pseudogene. This chain's CDR3 is CASSKLRQGSGEKLFF. The CDR3 nucleotides read TGTGCCAGCAGCAAACTCCGACAGGGGTCGGGTGAAAAACTGTTTTTT.